Shown below are 19 T cell receptor beta chains from a single sample sequenced in a study of PD-1 blockade in classical Hodgkin lymphoma. Generated by immunoSEQ multiplex PCR, the TCRdb table keeps only in-frame clones and is missing some. The data contain fewer than 9,500 clones, 80% to 95% of them singletons. This sample's time point: newly diagnosed, previously untreated cHL patient sample. Researchers pulled CD8+ T cells out of thawed PBMCs using magnetic negative selection. The sample consisted of CD8+ T cells from blood. These receptors all come from a human donor with classical Hodgkin lymphoma.

The chain employs TRBV27 and TRBJ1-2; D gene unclear. Germline V lookup: CDR1 MNHEY, CDR2 SMNVEV (reference sequence). The CDR3 is 13 amino acids. The V end lost 5 bases, the J end lost 4 bases, and 11 bases lay between the germline ends. CDR3 DNA sequence: TGTGCCAGCAGTCTCCAGGTTCTCTATGGCTACACCTTC. It encodes CASSLQVLYGYTF.

As for this clone: Different DNA sequences within this sample yield the same CDR3. V is TRBV6-1 and J is TRBJ2-3, with D possibly matching TRBD1 (5 bases). Germline assignment: CDR1 MNHNS and CDR2 SASEGT. The CDR3 covers 15 residues. Trimming took 3 bases from V and 0 from J, leaving 10 bases between them. The CDR3 here is CASSDYAGSTDTQYF. CDR3 nucleotide sequence: TGTGCCAGCAGTGATTACGCAGGGAGCACAGATACGCAGTATTTT.

The V gene is TRBV5-8, the J gene TRBJ1-4, with a weak D call TRBD1 (6 bases). The CDR3 runs 14 residues. V lost 4 bases and J lost 8, with 15 bases in between. Germline CDR1 SGHTS, CDR2 YDEGEE. The CDR3 reads CASSDGQFGEKLFF. DNA of the CDR3: TGTGCCAGCAGCGACGGACAGTTTGGGGAAAAACTGTTTTTT. Complete variable domain (other parts from reference TRBV5-8 and TRBJ1-4): EAGVTQSPTHLIKTRGQQATLRCSPISGHTSVYWYQQALGLGLQFLLWYDEGEERNRGNFPPRFSGRQFPNYSSELNVNALELEDSALYLCASSDGQFGEKLFFGSGTQLSVL.

By frequency in the sample, this clone is medium-sized (0.01 to 0.1%). The V call is TRBV4-1, the J call TRBJ1-2; D ambiguous. The germline V gene encodes CDR1 MGHRA and CDR2 YSYEKL. V was trimmed by 1 base and J by 4 bases, leaving 13 bases between them. The CDR3 runs to 15 residues. CDR3 protein: CASSQVQLSGYGYTF. CDR3 bases: TGCGCCAGCAGCCAAGTCCAGCTCAGCGGCTATGGCTACACCTTC.

This rearrangement joins TRBV7-6 to TRBJ2-1, with 7 bases lining up with TRBD1. Germline values: CDR1 SGHVS, CDR2 FNYEAQ. The CDR3 totals 15 residues. V gave up 1 base and J gave up 7 bases; unmatched junction bases: 7. The CDR3 spells CASSLGQGPGNEQFF. The CDR3 nucleotides are TGTGCCAGCAGCTTAGGACAGGGACCGGGAAATGAGCAGTTCTTC.

This clone was found once. V gene TRBV5-1 combines with J gene TRBJ2-7, with a weak D call TRBD1 (6 bases). Germline-derived CDR1 and CDR2 are SGHRS and YFSETQ. There are 16 residues in the CDR3. Trimming took off 3 bases at V and 0 bases at J, with 16 bases between the two ends. The CDR3 DNA follows: TGCGCCAGCAGCTCCCTACAGGGCCCGAGCTCCTACGAGCAGTACTTC. It is translated as CASSSLQGPSSYEQYF. Together with reference TRBV5-1 and TRBJ2-7, the CDR3 gives the full variable domain: KAGVTQTPRYLIKTRGQQVTLSCSPISGHRSVSWYQQTPGQGLQFLFEYFSETQRNKGNFPGRFSGRQFSNSRSEMNVSTLELGDSALYLCASSSLQGPSSYEQYFGPGTRLTVT.

This sequence joins TRBV18 and TRBJ1-4; D is uncertain. Germline CDR1 is KGHSH and CDR2 is LQKENI. Trimming stripped 3 bases from V and 4 bases from J, with 9 bases between. The CDR3 is made up of 14 amino acids. The DNA for the CDR3 is TGTGCCAGCTCACCCCCGGTGGGTAATGAAAAACTGTTTTTT. Amino acids: CASSPPVGNEKLFF.

The V gene is TRBV4-3, the J gene TRBJ2-7, with D perhaps TRBD1 (6 bases). The V gene's germline CDR1 is LGHNA and CDR2 YSLEER. The CDR3 runs 15 residues. V lost 2 bases, J lost 0 bases, and 11 bases lay in between. This CDR3 is CASSQYRGGSYEQYF. Written as DNA, the CDR3 is TGCGCCAGCAGCCAATATCGAGGGGGCTCCTACGAGCAGTACTTC.

This sequence joins TRBV10-3 and TRBJ1-2; 7 nucleotides line up with TRBD1. CDR3 size: 16 residues. Germline values: CDR1 ENHRY, CDR2 SYGVKD. After removal of 0 bases from V and 0 bases from J, the junction contained 4 bases not matched to a gene. The CDR3 coding sequence is TGTGCCATCAGTGAGTCTTGGACAGGCGCTAACTATGGCTACACCTTC. Amino acid sequence: CAISESWTGANYGYTF.

This sequence joins TRBV19 and TRBJ1-1; no firm D call. The CDR3 covers 13 residues. Looked up from germline, CDR1 is LNHDA and CDR2 is SQIVND (reference sequence). With 5 bases removed from V and 5 bases from J, the gap between germline ends came to 12 bases. CDR3 sequence: CASSLLPGTEAFF. CDR3 in DNA: TGTGCCAGTAGTCTACTACCGGGGACTGAAGCTTTCTTT.

The rearrangement links TRBV11-2 to TRBJ2-3; TRBD2 is a possible D gene (6 bases). The CDR3 runs to 18 residues. Trimming stripped 4 bases from V and 2 bases from J, with 22 bases between. Germline V gene data show CDR1 as SGHAT and CDR2 as FQNNGV. The CDR3 reads CASSSGGERQEPTDTQYF. For the CDR3, the DNA is TGTGCCAGCAGCTCAGGAGGGGAACGTCAAGAACCCACAGATACGCAGTATTTT.

This chain links TRBV27 with TRBJ2-7, with 7 positions matching TRBD1. The CDR3 loop spans 16 amino acids. CDR1 and CDR2 from the germline V gene are MNHEY and SMNVEV (reference sequence). J gave up 3 bases and V 4 bases, and 12 bases lay outside the gene matches. The CDR3 sequence is CASSSPRPTGLYEQYF. The CDR3 DNA is TGTGCCAGCAGTTCACCCCGACCGACAGGGCTCTACGAGCAGTACTTC.

This sequence joins TRBV27 and TRBJ1-5; possibly TRBD1 for D (6 bases). The CDR3 runs 13 residues. The V gene lost 8 bases and the J gene lost 11 bases, with 19 bases spanning the gap. The germline gives CDR1 MNHEY, CDR2 SMNVEV (reference sequence). This CDR3 reads CASGTDRYNAQHF. The DNA of the CDR3 is TGTGCCAGCGGGACCGACAGGTATAACGCCCAGCATTTT.

The chain combines TRBV7-8 with TRBJ1-2, with TRBD1 as a possible D gene (5 bases). The germline V and J ends were trimmed by 8 bases and 8 bases, with 21 bases remaining between them. This CDR3 comprises 14 residues. Germline values: CDR1 SGHVS, CDR2 FQNEAQ. The CDR3: CASQSPGTLDGYTF. In nucleotides, the CDR3 is TGTGCCAGCCAAAGTCCGGGGACTCTAGACGGCTACACCTTC.

The chain couples TRBV7-8 to TRBJ2-3; 11 bases are a match to TRBD1. The V gene's germline CDR1 is SGHVS and CDR2 FQNEAQ. There are 16 residues in the CDR3. V gave up 5 bases and J gave up 0 bases; unmatched junction bases: 4. CDR3 bases: TGTGCCAGCAGCCCGGGACAGGGGGAAAGCACAGATACGCAGTATTTT. Translating it yields CASSPGQGESTDTQYF.

J is TRBJ2-7 and V is TRBV7-9; D is perhaps TRBD1 or TRBD2 (5 bases each). Germline CDR1 SEHNR, CDR2 FQNEAQ (reference sequence). The CDR3 runs to 15 residues. Trimming stripped 5 bases from V and 2 bases from J, with 16 bases between. The CDR3 DNA is TGTGCCAGCAGCCCTCAGGACTTGGGGCCCTACGAGCAGTACTTC. Encoded protein: CASSPQDLGPYEQYF.

V usage is TRBV27 and J usage is TRBJ2-7, with a possible D match to TRBD1 (5 bases). Germline CDR1 and CDR2: MNHEY and SMNVEV (reference sequence). V was clipped by 3 bases and J by 2 bases, with 11 bases between them. The CDR3 totals 14 residues. The CDR3 nucleotides are TGTGCCAGCAGTTTTTTCCAGGGCCCCTACGAGCAGTACTTC. This sequence encodes CASSFFQGPYEQYF.

The chain combines TRBV5-5 with TRBJ2-7; D not certain. V was shortened by 7 bases and J by 2 bases, with 19 bases between the two germline ends. The CDR3 extends over 15 amino acids. Germline-derived CDR1 and CDR2 are SGHKS and YYEKEE (reference sequence). The CDR3 DNA follows: TGTGCCAGCCGCCCCGAGCCCTTCCTTACCTACGAGCAGTACTTC. This codes for CASRPEPFLTYEQYF. Using reference TRBV5-5 and TRBJ2-7 for the parts outside the CDR3, the full variable domain is DAGVTQSPTHLIKTRGQQVTLRCSPISGHKSVSWYQQVLGQGPQFIFQYYEKEERGRGNFPDRFSARQFPNYSSELNVNALLLGDSALYLCASRPEPFLTYEQYFGPGTRLTVT.

This chain connects TRBV4-1 to TRBJ2-7, with 7 positions matching TRBD1. Germline trimming cut 4 bases from V and 3 bases from J; bases unmatched to any gene: 6. This CDR3 contains 14 residues. Germline CDR1 and CDR2: MGHRA and YSYEKL. This CDR3 reads CASSPRTGVYEQYF. The CDR3 DNA is TGCGCCAGCAGCCCCCGGACAGGCGTCTACGAGCAGTACTTC.